This paragraph covers one T cell receptor beta chain sequence. Germline V CDR1 and CDR2: SGHVS, FQNEAQ. The J segment lost 2 bases and the V segment lost 5 bases, leaving 11 bases of the junction unmatched. The CDR3 consists of 17 residues. This sample stems from a study of long-term antiretroviral therapy in people with HIV. This was the immunoSEQ v3.0 assay at survey level. Generated by immunoSEQ multiplex PCR, the TCRdb table keeps only in-frame clones and is missing some. The repertoire holds about 27,000 clones, with roughly 80% as singletons. The sample here was unsorted PBMCs, taken 3 years after starting antiretroviral therapy. The gene calls are TRBV7-8 and TRBJ2-7, with 11 bases fitting TRBD2. This TCR came from a man aged 40-50 years with HIV. The CDR3 DNA reads TGTGCCAGCAGCACATTTCCTAGCGGGGGGATCCCCTACGAGCAGTACTTC. Encoded protein: CASSTFPSGGIPYEQYF.